The table lists the clone carrying this TCR beta chain with a few counts. Its antigen is unknown. This specimen belongs to a study of T-cell memory formation after mild COVID-19. The overall study: Clustering of TCRs was largely donor specific.

Findings and caveats of the study: The study found balanced CD4/CD8 in clones contracting day 15 to 85 and a CD4+ lean in later expanders. Researchers found some responding clones in pre-infection memory, a sign that cross-reactive memory joined.

Germline loops: CDR1 SGHDT, CDR2 YYEEEE. V was trimmed by 2 bases and J by 1 base, leaving 10 bases between them. The CDR3 spans 15 residues. Amplification by 5'RACE using constant-segment primers produced TCR alpha and TCR beta cDNA libraries that carried sample barcodes and UMIs. TCRdb itself ran the 5' RACE reads through MiXCR, one entry per CDR3 protein. The data contain about 110,000 distinct CDR3 sequences, over 15% of them singletons. This receptor was obtained from a man aged 18-30 years who had mild COVID-19 (a few samples of this study predate the infection). Cell type and time point are not known. Sequencing input: PBMCs or a T cell subset sorted from them (not recorded which). This chain links TRBV5-6 with TRBJ1-5; D is uncertain. CDR3 region: CASSLKPPSNQPQHF. The CDR3 bases are TGTGCCAGCAGCTTAAAACCTCCAAGCAATCAGCCCCAGCATTTT.